The following is a T cell receptor beta chain sequence with its context. This clonotype has more than one count but fewer than ten. No cognate antigen has been identified for it. No base quality values were provided; no much bigger clone lies one nucleotide off. These data originate in a study of response to subunit inactivated influenza vaccine (dated by TCRdb to the late 2010s). Regarding the study in general: Deep quantitative T cell receptor repertoire profiling was used in the study to track responses to a trivalent subunit inactivated influenza vaccine.

The library was obtained by RT-PCR. The listed sequencing device is Illumina HiSeq 2500. Clones were called with MiXCR by TCRdb after fastp trimmed the public reads at Q25, and only in-frame beta chains were retained. Entries are consolidated by CDR3 protein sequence, retaining the most common genes and DNA. A total of fewer than 700,000 distinct CDR3 sequences appear in this sample, over 10% of them only once. The top ten constitute around 13% of the sample. The time point label, as the study defines it: 40 to 45 days after influenza vaccine administration. Unmatched junction bases come to 6, with V trimmed by 4 bases and J by 5 bases. In the germline V gene, CDR1 corresponds to MNHEY and CDR2 to SVGAGI. Including cysteine and phenylalanine, the CDR3 has 14 amino acids. The sequence is cut down to CDR3 DNA, 42 bases in frame from base 1. On the study overall, not on this receptor specifically: The authors suggested that each seasonal influenza vaccination may recruit only a limited number of new T cells.

This TCR was recovered from a man in his fifties or sixties who received an inactivated influenza vaccine. Donor details come from another sample of the same person, matched by shared clones. The material sequenced was PBMCs from blood, taken 45 days after vaccination. The chain is made from TRBV6-5 and TRBJ2-7; 9 bases in the junction line up with TRBD1. The nucleotide sequence reads TGTGCCAGCAGTTCCCCGGGACAGGGCCACGAGCAGTACTTC. This yields the protein CASSSPGQGHEQYF.